These T cell receptor beta chains were read from a single sample in a study of identical twins. TCRdb reprocessed the 5' RACE reads via MiXCR and lists one record per CDR3 protein. The repertoire holds approximately 490,000 distinct CDR3 sequences, with about 22% as singletons. The same data also went into a second study, on yellow fever vaccine responses in identical twins.

The specimen sequenced was CD4+ T cells sorted from blood. The receptors stem from a woman between 18 and 29 years old in good health. CDR3s include the opening cysteine and the closing phenylalanine or tryptophan. The D gene is left open where the match is weak. Not every row has a clone size; where given, it reads once, few, many or a size class.

clone_size: few
v_call: TRBV7-6
j_call: TRBJ2-2
d_call: TRBD2
cdr3_aa: CASSSTSGRVGTGELFF
cdr3_nt: TGTGCCAGCAGCTCCACTAGCGGGAGGGTTGGGACCGGGGAGCTGTTTTTT

clone_size: -
v_call: TRBV18
j_call: TRBJ1-1
d_call: -
cdr3_aa: CASSPQRAEAFF
cdr3_nt: TGTGCCAGCTCACCTCAAAGGGCTGAAGCTTTCTTT

clone_size: -
v_call: TRBV7-9
j_call: TRBJ2-3
d_call: TRBD1
cdr3_aa: CASSLVRQGARDTQYF
cdr3_nt: TGTGCCAGCAGCTTAGTGAGACAGGGGGCCAGGGATACGCAGTATTTT

clone_size: -
v_call: TRBV14
j_call: TRBJ2-5
d_call: -
cdr3_aa: CASQGGALYSTQYF
cdr3_nt: TGTGCCAGTCAGGGGGGAGCCCTTTACTCGACCCAGTACTTC

clone_size: few
v_call: TRBV12-3/TRBV12-4
j_call: TRBJ2-7
d_call: -
cdr3_aa: CASSFFAEAYEQYF
cdr3_nt: TGTGCCAGCAGTTTCTTTGCGGAGGCCTACGAGCAGTACTTC

clone_size: -
v_call: TRBV12-3/TRBV12-4
j_call: TRBJ1-2
d_call: TRBD1
cdr3_aa: CASSPSTGSNYGYTF
cdr3_nt: TGTGCCAGCAGTCCTTCGACAGGGTCCAACTATGGCTACACCTTC

clone_size: -
v_call: TRBV24-1
j_call: TRBJ2-5
d_call: TRBD1
cdr3_aa: CATSEIRTGRETQYF
cdr3_nt: TGTGCCACCAGTGAGATTCGGACAGGGAGAGAGACCCAGTACTTC

clone_size: many
v_call: TRBV20-1
j_call: TRBJ2-1
d_call: -
cdr3_aa: CSAVWTGEQFF
cdr3_nt: TGCAGTGCAGTGTGGACGGGTGAGCAGTTCTTC

clone_size: few
v_call: TRBV5-1
j_call: TRBJ2-1
d_call: -
cdr3_aa: CASSLEATSYNEQFF
cdr3_nt: TGCGCCAGCAGCTTGGAGGCGACTTCCTACAATGAGCAGTTCTTC

clone_size: -
v_call: TRBV12-3/TRBV12-4
j_call: TRBJ2-1
d_call: -
cdr3_aa: CASSLAAQGDEQFF
cdr3_nt: TGTGCCAGCAGTTTAGCGGCTCAGGGAGACGAGCAGTTCTTC

clone_size: -
v_call: TRBV24-1
j_call: TRBJ2-6
d_call: TRBD2
cdr3_aa: CATRAGVGLPGANVLTF
cdr3_nt: TGTGCCACCAGGGCGGGGGTAGGCTTACCTGGGGCCAACGTCCTGACTTTC

clone_size: -
v_call: TRBV7-8
j_call: TRBJ2-6
d_call: -
cdr3_aa: CASSLDVSFSGANVLTF
cdr3_nt: TGTGCCAGCAGCTTAGATGTGTCTTTCTCTGGGGCCAACGTCCTGACTTTC

clone_size: -
v_call: TRBV9
j_call: TRBJ2-4
d_call: -
cdr3_aa: CASSVGSGLGNIQYF
cdr3_nt: TGTGCCAGCAGCGTAGGATCGGGGCTGGGGAACATTCAGTACTTC

clone_size: -
v_call: TRBV7-6
j_call: TRBJ2-1
d_call: TRBD2
cdr3_aa: CASSSTSGGPGEQFF
cdr3_nt: TGTGCCAGCAGCTCCACTAGCGGGGGGCCCGGTGAGCAGTTCTTC

clone_size: -
v_call: TRBV5-1
j_call: TRBJ2-1
d_call: -
cdr3_aa: CASSLLSGGDNEQFF
cdr3_nt: TGCGCCAGCAGCTTATTGAGTGGCGGGGACAATGAGCAGTTCTTC

clone_size: -
v_call: TRBV5-1
j_call: TRBJ2-3
d_call: -
cdr3_aa: CASGTGTEYTDTQYF
cdr3_nt: TGCGCCAGCGGAACCGGGACTGAGTACACAGATACGCAGTATTTT

clone_size: -
v_call: TRBV3-1
j_call: TRBJ2-5
d_call: -
cdr3_aa: CASSQDGRPTQETQYF
cdr3_nt: TGTGCCAGCAGCCAAGATGGCCGACCCACCCAAGAGACCCAGTACTTC

clone_size: few
v_call: TRBV28
j_call: TRBJ2-7
d_call: -
cdr3_aa: CASSLPGLAYEQYF
cdr3_nt: TGTGCCAGCAGTTTGCCCGGACTGGCCTACGAGCAGTACTTC

clone_size: -
v_call: TRBV20-1
j_call: TRBJ2-7
d_call: TRBD2
cdr3_aa: CSARLAGLYEQYF
cdr3_nt: TGCAGTGCTAGGCTAGCGGGTCTCTACGAGCAGTACTTC

clone_size: -
v_call: TRBV7-8
j_call: TRBJ2-2
d_call: -
cdr3_aa: CASSLVINGELFF
cdr3_nt: TGTGCCAGCAGCTTAGTGATTAACGGGGAGCTGTTTTTT

clone_size: few
v_call: TRBV20-1
j_call: TRBJ2-2
d_call: -
cdr3_aa: CSAAGTVHTGELFF
cdr3_nt: TGCAGTGCGGCCGGGACCGTACACACCGGGGAGCTGTTTTTT

clone_size: -
v_call: TRBV9
j_call: TRBJ2-5
d_call: -
cdr3_aa: CASSVGLGALAETQYF
cdr3_nt: TGTGCCAGCAGCGTAGGATTAGGCGCGCTAGCGGAGACCCAGTACTTC

clone_size: few
v_call: TRBV12-3/TRBV12-4
j_call: TRBJ2-7
d_call: -
cdr3_aa: CASSYLLAGYEQYF
cdr3_nt: TGTGCCAGCAGCTACCTACTAGCAGGGTACGAGCAGTACTTC

clone_size: -
v_call: TRBV11-3
j_call: TRBJ2-3
d_call: TRBD1
cdr3_aa: CASSLDRGLADTQYF
cdr3_nt: TGTGCCAGCAGCTTGGACAGGGGGCTCGCAGATACGCAGTATTTT

clone_size: many
v_call: TRBV7-7
j_call: TRBJ2-3
d_call: -
cdr3_aa: CASSSPGHDTQYF
cdr3_nt: TGTGCCAGCAGCTCACCGGGCCACGATACGCAGTATTTT

clone_size: once
v_call: TRBV5-1
j_call: TRBJ2-5
d_call: -
cdr3_aa: CASSRGDQETQYF
cdr3_nt: TGCGCCAGCTCGAGGGGCGATCAAGAGACCCAGTACTTC

clone_size: -
v_call: TRBV12-3/TRBV12-4
j_call: TRBJ2-3
d_call: TRBD2
cdr3_aa: CASRTLAGSNTQYF
cdr3_nt: TGTGCCAGCAGGACACTAGCGGGGTCTAATACGCAGTATTTT

clone_size: -
v_call: TRBV12-3/TRBV12-4
j_call: TRBJ2-5
d_call: TRBD2
cdr3_aa: CASSFGTSGAQETQYF
cdr3_nt: TGTGCCAGCAGTTTCGGGACTAGCGGGGCCCAAGAGACCCAGTACTTC

clone_size: -
v_call: TRBV10-3
j_call: TRBJ2-7
d_call: -
cdr3_aa: CAISPLYRTYEQYF
cdr3_nt: TGTGCCATCAGTCCGTTGTACAGGACCTACGAGCAGTACTTC

clone_size: -
v_call: TRBV11-2
j_call: TRBJ1-2
d_call: -
cdr3_aa: CASSLSPPPPGGGYTF
cdr3_nt: TGTGCCAGCAGCTTATCCCCTCCGCCGCCTGGGGGCGGCTACACCTTC

clone_size: many
v_call: TRBV5-1
j_call: TRBJ2-6
d_call: -
cdr3_aa: CASSSTGSSGANVLTF
cdr3_nt: TGCGCCAGCAGCTCCACAGGGTCATCTGGGGCCAACGTCCTGACTTTC

clone_size: -
v_call: TRBV7-2
j_call: TRBJ2-5
d_call: -
cdr3_aa: CASSLVPLGETQYF
cdr3_nt: TGTGCCAGCAGCTTAGTTCCTCTGGGCGAGACCCAGTACTTC

clone_size: few
v_call: TRBV12-3/TRBV12-4
j_call: TRBJ2-5
d_call: -
cdr3_aa: CASTTSTTETQYF
cdr3_nt: TGTGCCAGCACCACCTCAACCACGGAGACCCAGTACTTC

clone_size: -
v_call: TRBV4-2
j_call: TRBJ2-5
d_call: TRBD2
cdr3_aa: CASSPRLAGGQETQYF
cdr3_nt: TGTGCCAGCAGCCCGAGACTAGCGGGGGGCCAAGAGACCCAGTACTTC

clone_size: few
v_call: TRBV3-1
j_call: TRBJ1-1
d_call: -
cdr3_aa: CASSQGGARTEAFF
cdr3_nt: TGTGCCAGCAGCCAAGGGGGGGCAAGGACTGAAGCTTTCTTT

clone_size: -
v_call: TRBV5-4
j_call: TRBJ2-2
d_call: -
cdr3_aa: CASSPQGPRNTGELFF
cdr3_nt: TGTGCCAGCAGCCCCCAGGGACCGCGGAACACCGGGGAGCTGTTTTTT

clone_size: -
v_call: TRBV7-2
j_call: TRBJ2-2
d_call: -
cdr3_aa: CASSPLTRRGTGELFF
cdr3_nt: TGTGCCAGCTCCCCCCTGACCCGGAGAGGGACCGGGGAGCTGTTTTTT

clone_size: few
v_call: TRBV20-1
j_call: TRBJ2-1
d_call: TRBD2
cdr3_aa: CSARRLAASYNEQFF
cdr3_nt: TGCAGTGCTAGGAGACTAGCGGCCTCCTACAATGAGCAGTTCTTC

clone_size: -
v_call: TRBV2
j_call: TRBJ2-7
d_call: TRBD1
cdr3_aa: CASSRDRGTYEQYF
cdr3_nt: TGTGCCAGCAGTCGGGACAGGGGCACCTACGAGCAGTACTTC

clone_size: few
v_call: TRBV10-3
j_call: TRBJ2-3
d_call: TRBD2
cdr3_aa: CAISRGLAGPTDTQYF
cdr3_nt: TGTGCCATCAGTAGGGGACTAGCGGGCCCCACAGATACGCAGTATTTT

clone_size: -
v_call: TRBV12-3/TRBV12-4
j_call: TRBJ2-3
d_call: TRBD2
cdr3_aa: CASSSPTSGGATQYF
cdr3_nt: TGTGCCAGCAGTTCCCCCACTAGCGGGGGGGCTACGCAGTATTTT

clone_size: -
v_call: TRBV12-3/TRBV12-4
j_call: TRBJ1-2
d_call: TRBD1
cdr3_aa: CASRTGGSGYGYTF
cdr3_nt: TGTGCCAGCAGAACAGGGGGCTCGGGTTATGGCTACACCTTC

clone_size: -
v_call: TRBV2
j_call: TRBJ2-5
d_call: TRBD2
cdr3_aa: CASRGGTSGQETQYF
cdr3_nt: TGTGCCAGCAGGGGAGGGACTAGCGGGCAAGAGACCCAGTACTTC